This TCR beta chain was recorded in a study of T cell repertoires in cytomegalovirus infection. J lost 5 bases, V lost 5 bases, and 7 bases had no gene match. CDR3 length: 14 residues. The germline V gene encodes CDR1 SGHDT and CDR2 YYEEEE. MiXCR was run by TCRdb on the reads, yielding one entry per CDR3 protein. The profile shows fewer than 550,000 distinct CDR3 sequences, around 27% of them singletons. The origin of this receptor is a human donor in good health (CMV status not recorded). Some clones in this sample may be carry-over from other donors' samples. The chain combines TRBV5-6 with TRBJ1-2; 9 bases line up with TRBD1. Sequencing input: PBMCs. Here the CDR3 reads CASSRDRGTYGYTF. DNA of the CDR3: TGTGCCAGCAGTCGAGACAGGGGGACGTATGGCTACACCTTC. The whole variable domain, filled in from reference TRBV5-6 and TRBJ1-2, reads DAGVTQSPTHLIKTRGQQVTLRCSPKSGHDTVSWYQQALGQGPQFIFQYYEEEERQRGNFPDRFSGHQFPNYSSELNVNALLLGDSALYLCASSRDRGTYGYTFGSGTRLTVV.